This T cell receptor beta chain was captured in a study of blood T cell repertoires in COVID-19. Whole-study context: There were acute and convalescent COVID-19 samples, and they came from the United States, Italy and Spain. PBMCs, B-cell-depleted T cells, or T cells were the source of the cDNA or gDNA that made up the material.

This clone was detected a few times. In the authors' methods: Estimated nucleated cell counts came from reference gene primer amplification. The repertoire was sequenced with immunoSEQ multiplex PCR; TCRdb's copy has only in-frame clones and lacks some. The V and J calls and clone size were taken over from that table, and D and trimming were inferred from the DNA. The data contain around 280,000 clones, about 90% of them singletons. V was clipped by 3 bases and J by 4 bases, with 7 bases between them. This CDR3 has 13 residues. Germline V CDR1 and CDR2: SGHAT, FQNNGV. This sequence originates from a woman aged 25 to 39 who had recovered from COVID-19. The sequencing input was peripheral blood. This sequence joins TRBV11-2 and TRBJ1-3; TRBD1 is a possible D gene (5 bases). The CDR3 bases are TGTGCCAGCAGCTTGAACAGGGGAAACACCATATATTTT. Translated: CASSLNRGNTIYF.